Listed below are T cell receptor beta chains from one sample, sequenced in a study of siplizumab effects on memory and regulatory T cells. TCRdb keeps only in-frame clones here, not all; method: immunoSEQ multiplex PCR. The table records about 97,000 clones, around nine tenths of them present only once. Sequenced sample: CD4+ T cells sorted from blood. All receptors derive from a human donor in good health. The CDR3 runs from the conserved cysteine through the conserved F or W.

TRBJ1-4 TRBV2 CASRRDKSEKLFF
TRBJ1-2 TRBV10-1 CASSRDRDYGYTF
TRBJ2-2 TRBV5-6 CASNFRTSGRPDTGELFF
TRBJ2-3 TRBV18 CASSLLGSSGTDTQYF
TRBJ1-1 TRBV6-5 CASSPGPLNTEAFF
TRBJ2-7 TRBV11-3 CASSLGPPGASQYF
. TRBV5-1 CASSSSGRGVYEQYF
TRBJ2-7 TRBV6-1 CASGTSGGFYEQYF
TRBJ2-7 TRBV9 CASSAGQGAAYEQYF
TRBJ1-2 TRBV10-3 CAIGENSNYGYTF
TRBJ1-2 TRBV5-3 CARRGRTAVWGYTF
TRBJ2-3 TRBV18 CASSPLETSVYTQYF
TRBJ1-2 TRBV5-1 CASSSTGMYGYTF
TRBJ2-6 TRBV27 CASSLVASEKTGANVLTF
TRBJ2-3 TRBV6-1 CASSEIPGSRTDTQYF
TRBJ2-5 TRBV4-1 CASSYGRGQETQYF
TRBJ2-2 TRBV10-1 CASSPRGGTGELFF
TRBJ2-7 TRBV11-2 CASSFLSGTAAGGGYEQYF
TRBJ1-2 TRBV5-1 CASSPEGRASSGYTF
TRBJ1-5 TRBV6-1 CASSEARRRNSNQPQHF
TRBJ2-1 TRBV2 CASSEATSGSNEQFF
TRBJ1-4 TRBV18 CASSDDRATNEKLFF
TRBJ1-5 TRBV10-2 CASSRGAGNQPQHF
TRBJ2-5 TRBV7-2 CASSLSGETQYF
TRBJ1-5 TRBV2 CASSVIGSNQPQHF
TRBJ2-5 TRBV5-1 CASSLGQQQETQYF
TRBJ1-4 TRBV6-1 CASSERGTGWSEKLFF
TRBJ2-1 TRBV14 CASSMFSGSYNEQFF
TRBJ1-3 TRBV5-1 CASSPGQGRTGNTIYF
TRBJ2-7 TRBV5-6 CASSLAGVDEQYF
TRBJ1-1 TRBV4-1 CASSQDGGNTEAFF
TRBJ2-1 TRBV6-1 CASQLQREQFF
TRBJ2-1 TRBV18 CASSPSKSDEQFF
TRBJ1-1 TRBV7-2 CASSLGGDREAFF
TRBJ2-3 TRBV9 CASSVPYGDRTDTQYF
TRBJ2-6 TRBV7-3 CASSPVGGLGANVLTF
TRBJ2-7 TRBV5-1 CASRGTGKDEQYF
TRBJ1-2 TRBV6-5 CASSSRHIGYTF
TRBJ2-5 TRBV11-2 CASSLERAAQYF
TRBJ2-5 TRBV9 CASSDRLAGPQETQYF